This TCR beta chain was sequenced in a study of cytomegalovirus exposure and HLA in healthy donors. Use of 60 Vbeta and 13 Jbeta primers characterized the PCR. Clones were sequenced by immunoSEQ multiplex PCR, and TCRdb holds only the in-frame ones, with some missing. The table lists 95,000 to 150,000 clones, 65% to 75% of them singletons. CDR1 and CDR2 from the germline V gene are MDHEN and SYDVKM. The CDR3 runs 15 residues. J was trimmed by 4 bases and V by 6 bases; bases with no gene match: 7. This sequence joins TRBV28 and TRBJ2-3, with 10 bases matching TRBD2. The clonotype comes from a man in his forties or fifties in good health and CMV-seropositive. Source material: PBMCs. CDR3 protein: CASSGGGLAPDTQYF. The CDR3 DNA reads TGTGCCAGCAGCGGGGGGGGACTAGCGCCAGATACGCAGTATTTT. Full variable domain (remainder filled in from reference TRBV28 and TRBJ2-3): DVKVTQSSRYLVKRTGEKVFLECVQDMDHENMFWYRQDPGLGLRLIYFSYDVKMKEKGDIPEGYSVSREKKERFSLILESASTNQTSMYLCASSGGGLAPDTQYFGPGTRLTVL.